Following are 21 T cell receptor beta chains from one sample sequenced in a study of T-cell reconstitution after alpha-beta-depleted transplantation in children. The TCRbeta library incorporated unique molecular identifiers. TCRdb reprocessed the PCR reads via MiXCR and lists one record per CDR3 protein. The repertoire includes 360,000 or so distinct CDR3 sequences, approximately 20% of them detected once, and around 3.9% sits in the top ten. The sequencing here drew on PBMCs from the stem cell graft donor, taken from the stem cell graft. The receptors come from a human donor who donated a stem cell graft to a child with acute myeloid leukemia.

CDR3 residues: CASSDPAGVYQETQYF. CDR3 DNA sequence: TGCGCCAGCAGTGATCCAGCGGGAGTCTACCAAGAGACCCAGTACTTC. The chain employs TRBV10-2 and TRBJ2-5; 8 bases are a match to TRBD2. CDR3 size: 16 residues. Germline trimming cut 3 bases from V and 0 bases from J; bases unmatched to any gene: 6. CDR1 and CDR2 from the germline V gene are WSHSY and SAAADI.

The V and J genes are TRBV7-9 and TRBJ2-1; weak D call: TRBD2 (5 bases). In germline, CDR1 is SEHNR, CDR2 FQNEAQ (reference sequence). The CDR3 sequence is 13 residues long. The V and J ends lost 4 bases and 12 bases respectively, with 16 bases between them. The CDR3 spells CASSSGLDLGQFF. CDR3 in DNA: TGTGCCAGCAGCTCCGGACTGGATTTGGGGCAGTTCTTC.

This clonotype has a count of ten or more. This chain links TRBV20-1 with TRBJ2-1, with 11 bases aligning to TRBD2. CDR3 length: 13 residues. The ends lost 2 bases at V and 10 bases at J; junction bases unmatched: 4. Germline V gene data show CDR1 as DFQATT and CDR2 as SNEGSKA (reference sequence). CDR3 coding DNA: TGCAGTGCTAGAACTAGCGGGAGTTGGGAGCAGTTCTTC. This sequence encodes CSARTSGSWEQFF.

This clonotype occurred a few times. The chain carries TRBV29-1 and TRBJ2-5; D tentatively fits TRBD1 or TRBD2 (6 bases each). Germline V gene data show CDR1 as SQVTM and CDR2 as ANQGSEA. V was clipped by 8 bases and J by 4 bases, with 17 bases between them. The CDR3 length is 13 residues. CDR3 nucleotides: TGCAGCTCCCGGAGGGGGGTGGGAGAGACCCAGTACTTC. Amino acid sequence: CSSRRGVGETQYF.

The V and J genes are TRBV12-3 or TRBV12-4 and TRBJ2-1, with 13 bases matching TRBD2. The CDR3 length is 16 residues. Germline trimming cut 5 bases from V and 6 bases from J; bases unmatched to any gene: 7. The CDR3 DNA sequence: TGTGCCAGCAGTCCCCCTGGACTAGCGGGAGTCAATGAGCAGTTCTTC. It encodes CASSPPGLAGVNEQFF.

CDR3 loop: CASSDLKREQYF. The CDR3 coding sequence is TGTGCCAGCAGTGACCTAAAGCGGGAGCAGTACTTC. J is TRBJ2-7 and V is TRBV2, with D perhaps matching TRBD2 (5 bases). There are 12 residues in the CDR3. V shed 3 bases and J shed 7 bases, with 10 bases lying between them. In germline, CDR1 is SNHLY, CDR2 FYNNEI.

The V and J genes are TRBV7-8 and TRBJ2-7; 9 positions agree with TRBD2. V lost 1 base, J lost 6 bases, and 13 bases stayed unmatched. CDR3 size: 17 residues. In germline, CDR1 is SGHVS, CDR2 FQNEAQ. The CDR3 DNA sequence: TGTGCCAGCAGCTTAGTAGGGGGTGTAGCGGGAGTACGCGAGCAGTACTTC. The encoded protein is CASSLVGGVAGVREQYF.

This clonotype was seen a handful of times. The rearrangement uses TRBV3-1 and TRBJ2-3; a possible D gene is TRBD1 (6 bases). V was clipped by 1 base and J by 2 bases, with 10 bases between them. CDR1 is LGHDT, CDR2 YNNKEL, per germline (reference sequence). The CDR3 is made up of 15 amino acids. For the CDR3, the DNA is TGTGCCAGCAGCCAAGTTACAGGGACCACAGATACGCAGTATTTT. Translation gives CASSQVTGTTDTQYF.

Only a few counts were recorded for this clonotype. The CDR3 bases are TGTGCCAGCAGCTCCGGAACAGGGGTGGATGAAAAACTGTTTTTT. Protein sequence: CASSSGTGVDEKLFF. V and J are TRBV7-9 and TRBJ1-4; TRBD1 aligns across 7 bases. CDR1 is SEHNR, CDR2 FQNEAQ, per germline (reference sequence). The CDR3 extends over 15 amino acids. V was clipped by 4 bases and J by 6 bases; unmatched bases: 8. Complete variable domain (other parts from reference TRBV7-9 and TRBJ1-4): DTGVSQNPRHKITKRGQNVTFRCDPISEHNRLYWYRQTLGQGPEFLTYFQNEAQLEKSRLLSDRFSAERPKGSFSTLEIQRTEQGDSAMYLCASSSGTGVDEKLFFGSGTQLSVL.

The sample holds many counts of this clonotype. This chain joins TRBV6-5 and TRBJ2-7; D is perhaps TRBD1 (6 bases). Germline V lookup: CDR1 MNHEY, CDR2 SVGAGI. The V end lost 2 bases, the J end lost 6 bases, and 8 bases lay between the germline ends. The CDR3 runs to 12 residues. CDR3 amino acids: CASSYGGSEQYF. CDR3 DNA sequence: TGTGCCAGCAGTTACGGGGGCTCCGAGCAGTACTTC.

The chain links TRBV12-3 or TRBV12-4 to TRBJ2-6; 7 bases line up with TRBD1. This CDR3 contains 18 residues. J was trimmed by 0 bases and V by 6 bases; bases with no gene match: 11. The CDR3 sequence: CASSTQQGSSSGANVLTF. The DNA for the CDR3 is TGTGCCAGCAGCACCCAACAGGGGTCCTCCTCTGGGGCCAACGTCCTGACTTTC.

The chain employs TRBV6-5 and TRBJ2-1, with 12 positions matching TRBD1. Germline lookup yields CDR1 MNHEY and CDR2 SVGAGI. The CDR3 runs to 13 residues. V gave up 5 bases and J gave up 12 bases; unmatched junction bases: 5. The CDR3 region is CASSRGTGGWQFF. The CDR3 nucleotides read TGTGCCAGCAGTAGAGGGACAGGGGGCTGGCAGTTCTTC.

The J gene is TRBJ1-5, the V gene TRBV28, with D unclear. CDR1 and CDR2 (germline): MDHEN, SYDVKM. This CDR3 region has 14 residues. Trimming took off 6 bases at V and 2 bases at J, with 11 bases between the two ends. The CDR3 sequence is CASRRGRGNQPQHF. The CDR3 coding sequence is TGTGCCAGCAGACGAGGTAGGGGCAATCAGCCCCAGCATTTT.

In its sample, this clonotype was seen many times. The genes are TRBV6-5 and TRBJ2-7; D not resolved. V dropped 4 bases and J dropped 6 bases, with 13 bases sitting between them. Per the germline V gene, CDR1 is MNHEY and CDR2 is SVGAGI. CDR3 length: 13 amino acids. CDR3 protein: CASSWKGPAEQYF. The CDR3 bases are TGTGCCAGCAGTTGGAAAGGACCAGCCGAGCAGTACTTC.

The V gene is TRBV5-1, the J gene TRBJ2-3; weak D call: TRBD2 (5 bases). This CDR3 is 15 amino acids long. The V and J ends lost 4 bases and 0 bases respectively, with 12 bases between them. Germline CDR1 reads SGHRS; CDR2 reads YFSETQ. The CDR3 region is CASSIVRTSTDTQYF. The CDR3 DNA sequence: TGCGCCAGCAGCATCGTTCGGACTAGCACAGATACGCAGTATTTT.

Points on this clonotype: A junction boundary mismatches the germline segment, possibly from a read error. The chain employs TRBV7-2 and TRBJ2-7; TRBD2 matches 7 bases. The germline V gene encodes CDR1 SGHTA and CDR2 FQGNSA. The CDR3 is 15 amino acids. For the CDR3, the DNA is TGTGTCAGCAGCTTTCATGGCGGGAGTACCTACGAGCAGTACTTC. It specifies CVSSFHGGSTYEQYF.

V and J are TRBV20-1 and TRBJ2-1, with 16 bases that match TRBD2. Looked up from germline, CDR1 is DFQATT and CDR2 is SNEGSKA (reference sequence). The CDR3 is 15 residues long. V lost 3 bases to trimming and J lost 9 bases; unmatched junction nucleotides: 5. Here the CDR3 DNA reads TGCAGTGCTAGGGGACTAGCGGGAGGGCCCAGTGAGCAGTTCTTC. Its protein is CSARGLAGGPSEQFF.

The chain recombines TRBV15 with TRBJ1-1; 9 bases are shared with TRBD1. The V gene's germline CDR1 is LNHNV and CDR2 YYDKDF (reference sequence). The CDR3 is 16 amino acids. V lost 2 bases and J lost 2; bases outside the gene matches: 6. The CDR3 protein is CATSRLQTGGNTEAFF. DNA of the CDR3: TGTGCCACCAGCAGACTCCAGACAGGGGGAAACACTGAAGCTTTCTTT.

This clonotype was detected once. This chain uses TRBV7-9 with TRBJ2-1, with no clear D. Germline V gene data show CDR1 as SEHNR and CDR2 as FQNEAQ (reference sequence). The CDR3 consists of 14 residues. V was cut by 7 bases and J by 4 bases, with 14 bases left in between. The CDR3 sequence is CASTHSNSYNEQFF. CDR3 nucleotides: TGTGCCAGCACCCACTCAAATTCGTACAATGAGCAGTTCTTC.

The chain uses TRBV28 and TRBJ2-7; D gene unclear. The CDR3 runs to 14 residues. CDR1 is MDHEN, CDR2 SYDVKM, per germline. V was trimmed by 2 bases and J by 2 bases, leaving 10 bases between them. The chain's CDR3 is CASSLIGGTYEQYF. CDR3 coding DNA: TGTGCCAGCAGTTTAATCGGCGGAACCTACGAGCAGTACTTC.

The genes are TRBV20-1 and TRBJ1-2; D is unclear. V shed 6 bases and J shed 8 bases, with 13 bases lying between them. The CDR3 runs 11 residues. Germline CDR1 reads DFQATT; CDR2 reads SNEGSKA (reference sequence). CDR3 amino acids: CSASLPTGYTF. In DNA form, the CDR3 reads TGCAGTGCATCTCTCCCGACGGGCTACACCTTC.